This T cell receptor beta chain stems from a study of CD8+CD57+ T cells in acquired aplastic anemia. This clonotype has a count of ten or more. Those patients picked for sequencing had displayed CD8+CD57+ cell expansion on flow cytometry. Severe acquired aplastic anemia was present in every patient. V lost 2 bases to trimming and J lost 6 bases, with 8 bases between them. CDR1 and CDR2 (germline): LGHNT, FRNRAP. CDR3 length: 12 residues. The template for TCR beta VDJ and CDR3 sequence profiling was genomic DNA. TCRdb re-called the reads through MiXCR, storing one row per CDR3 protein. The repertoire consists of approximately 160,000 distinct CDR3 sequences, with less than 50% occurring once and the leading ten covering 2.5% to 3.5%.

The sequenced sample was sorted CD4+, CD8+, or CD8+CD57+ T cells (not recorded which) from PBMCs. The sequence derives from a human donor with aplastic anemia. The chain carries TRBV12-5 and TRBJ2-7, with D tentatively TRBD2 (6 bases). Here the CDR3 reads CASGLWGVEQYF. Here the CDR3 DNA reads TGTGCTAGTGGTTTGTGGGGGGTCGAGCAGTACTTC.